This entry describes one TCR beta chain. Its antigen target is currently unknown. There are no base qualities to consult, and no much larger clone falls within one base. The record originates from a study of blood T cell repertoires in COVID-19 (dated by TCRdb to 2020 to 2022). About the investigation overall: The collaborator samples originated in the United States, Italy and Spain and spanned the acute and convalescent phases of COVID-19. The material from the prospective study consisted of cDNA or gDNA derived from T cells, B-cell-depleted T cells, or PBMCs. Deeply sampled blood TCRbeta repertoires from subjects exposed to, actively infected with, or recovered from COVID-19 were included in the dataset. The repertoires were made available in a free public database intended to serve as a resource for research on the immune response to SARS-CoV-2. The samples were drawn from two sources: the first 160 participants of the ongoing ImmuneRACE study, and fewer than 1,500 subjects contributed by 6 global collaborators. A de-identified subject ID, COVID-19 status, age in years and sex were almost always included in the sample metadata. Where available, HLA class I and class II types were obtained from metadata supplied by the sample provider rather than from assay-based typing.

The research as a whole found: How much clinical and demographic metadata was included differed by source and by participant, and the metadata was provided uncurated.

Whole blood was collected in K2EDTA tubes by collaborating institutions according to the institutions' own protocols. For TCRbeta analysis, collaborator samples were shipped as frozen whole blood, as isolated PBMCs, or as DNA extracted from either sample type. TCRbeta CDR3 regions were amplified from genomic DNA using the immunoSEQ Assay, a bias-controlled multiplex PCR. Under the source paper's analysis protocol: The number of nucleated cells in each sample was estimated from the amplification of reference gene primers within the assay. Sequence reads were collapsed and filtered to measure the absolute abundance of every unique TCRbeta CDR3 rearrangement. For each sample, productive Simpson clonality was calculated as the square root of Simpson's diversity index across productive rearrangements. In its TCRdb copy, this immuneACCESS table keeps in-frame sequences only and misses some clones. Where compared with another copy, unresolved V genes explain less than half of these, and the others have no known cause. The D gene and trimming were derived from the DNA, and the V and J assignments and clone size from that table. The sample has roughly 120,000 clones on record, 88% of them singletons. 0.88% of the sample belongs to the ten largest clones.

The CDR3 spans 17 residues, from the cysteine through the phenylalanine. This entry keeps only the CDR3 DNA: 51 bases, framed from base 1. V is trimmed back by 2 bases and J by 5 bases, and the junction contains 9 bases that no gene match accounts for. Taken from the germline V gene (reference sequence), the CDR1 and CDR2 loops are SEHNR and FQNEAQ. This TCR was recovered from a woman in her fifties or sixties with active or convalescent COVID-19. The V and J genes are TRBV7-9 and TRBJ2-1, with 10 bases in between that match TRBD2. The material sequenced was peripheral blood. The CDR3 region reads CASSLLISGRAHNEQFF. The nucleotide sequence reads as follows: TGTGCCAGCAGCTTACTGATCAGCGGGAGGGCCCACAATGAGCAGTTCTTC.